The subject of this entry is one T cell receptor (beta chain). CDR3 length: 12 residues. J gave up 5 bases and V 5 bases, and 5 bases lay outside the gene matches. Germline CDR1 and CDR2: SQVTM and ANQGSEA. 60 Vbeta and 13 Jbeta primers were used in PCR. Libraries were prepared by immunoSEQ multiplex PCR; TCRdb keeps only in-frame clonotypes and omits some of them. The sample has more than 95,000 clones, over 60% seen once. These data come from a study of cytomegalovirus exposure and HLA in healthy donors. The sequence came from an older woman in good health and CMV-seropositive. The rearrangement uses TRBV29-1 and TRBJ1-1; TRBD1 aligns across 7 bases. The source material was PBMCs. CDR3 bases: TGCAGCGTTCACAGGGGTAATACTGAAGCTTTCTTT. Protein: CSVHRGNTEAFF. The complete variable domain, with remaining parts taken from reference TRBV29-1 and TRBJ1-1, reads SAVISQKPSRDICQRGTSLTIQCQVDSQVTMMFWYRQQPGQSLTLIATANQGSEATYESGFVIDKFPISRPNLTFSTLTVSNMSPEDSSIYLCSVHRGNTEAFFGQGTRLTVV.